What follows describes a single T cell receptor beta chain. TCRdb's table, derived via immunoSEQ multiplex PCR, lists solely in-frame clones and lacks some. This table has about 62,000 clones, 85% appearing once. The source of the sample is a study of OX40 agonist ivuxolimab in advanced cancers. V shed 7 bases and J shed 5 bases, with 17 bases lying between them. The germline CDR1 and CDR2 sequences are MDHEN and SYDVKM. The CDR3 is 14 residues long. The material was CD4+ or CD8+ T cells sorted from blood, obtained in a trial of the OX40 agonist ivuxolimab. The sequence was collected from an adult with an advanced solid tumor such as melanoma, head and neck, liver or kidney cancer. The chain has TRBV28 and TRBJ1-2; weak D call: TRBD1 (6 bases). The CDR3 reads CASTPTGAGYGYTF. CDR3 sequence (DNA): TGTGCCAGCACCCCAACGGGGGCTGGATATGGCTACACCTTC.